Listed below are T cell receptor beta chains from one sample, sequenced in a study of cytomegalovirus exposure and HLA in healthy donors. Measured with immunoSEQ multiplex PCR; TCRdb has only the in-frame clones, and not every one. In the table there are 150,000 to 200,000 clones, over 60% of which are singletons. Sequenced material: PBMCs. Receptors were obtained from a female donor in good health and CMV-seronegative. The CDR3 runs from the conserved cysteine through the conserved F or W. D genes are given only for firm matches. Size is omitted from some rows. Given values are once, few, many or a class for expanded clones.

d_call: NA
v_call: TRBV5-1
clone_size: NA
j_call: TRBJ2-3
cdr3_aa: CASRGGLADTQYF
cdr3_nt: TGCGCCAGCAGGGGGGGGCTGGCAGATACGCAGTATTTT

d_call: NA
v_call: TRBV12-5
clone_size: NA
j_call: TRBJ1-2
cdr3_aa: CASGWGRGYTF
cdr3_nt: TGTGCTAGTGGTTGGGGGAGGGGCTACACCTTC

d_call: TRBD1
v_call: TRBV7-9
clone_size: NA
j_call: TRBJ2-1
cdr3_aa: CASSFRWTGNNEQFF
cdr3_nt: TGTGCCAGCAGCTTTCGGTGGACAGGTAACAATGAGCAGTTCTTC

d_call: TRBD2
v_call: TRBV6-1
clone_size: NA
j_call: TRBJ2-1
cdr3_aa: CASSGGRLAGKSSYNEQFF
cdr3_nt: TGTGCCAGCAGTGGCGGGAGACTAGCGGGGAAGAGCTCCTACAATGAGCAGTTCTTC

d_call: TRBD1
v_call: TRBV4-2
clone_size: NA
j_call: TRBJ2-7
cdr3_aa: CASSQGTGGSYEQYF
cdr3_nt: TGTGCCAGCAGCCAGGGGACAGGAGGCTCCTACGAGCAGTACTTC

d_call: NA
v_call: TRBV25-1
clone_size: NA
j_call: TRBJ1-2
cdr3_aa: CASSESAGLDGYTF
cdr3_nt: TGTGCCAGCAGTGAATCGGCAGGGCTGGATGGCTACACCTTC

d_call: NA
v_call: TRBV6-5
clone_size: NA
j_call: TRBJ2-7
cdr3_aa: CASSEQLVLGEQYF
cdr3_nt: TGTGCCAGCAGTGAACAACTGGTCCTAGGCGAGCAGTACTTC

d_call: TRBD1
v_call: TRBV4-1
clone_size: NA
j_call: TRBJ1-2
cdr3_aa: CASSPGQGGRRGYGYTF
cdr3_nt: TGCGCCAGCAGCCCTGGACAGGGGGGAAGGAGAGGGTATGGCTACACCTTC

d_call: NA
v_call: TRBV4-2
clone_size: NA
j_call: TRBJ1-5
cdr3_aa: CASSPYVHSNQPQHF
cdr3_nt: TGTGCCAGCAGCCCTTACGTACATAGCAATCAGCCCCAGCATTTT

d_call: NA
v_call: TRBV6-1
clone_size: NA
j_call: TRBJ1-2
cdr3_aa: CASSGRGYGYTF
cdr3_nt: TGTGCCAGCAGTGGGCGGGGATATGGCTACACCTTC

d_call: NA
v_call: TRBV7-2
clone_size: few
j_call: TRBJ2-3
cdr3_aa: CASSLGSIGRVSTDTQYF
cdr3_nt: TGTGCCAGCAGCTTAGGGAGTATCGGCAGGGTGAGCACAGATACGCAGTATTTT

d_call: NA
v_call: TRBV5-6
clone_size: NA
j_call: TRBJ2-3
cdr3_aa: CASSRVGVGSTDTQYF
cdr3_nt: TGTGCCAGCAGCCGAGTAGGGGTGGGCAGCACAGATACGCAGTATTTT

d_call: TRBD1
v_call: TRBV30
clone_size: NA
j_call: TRBJ2-2
cdr3_aa: CACPPGTGDTGELFF
cdr3_nt: TGTGCCTGTCCCCCCGGGACAGGAGACACCGGGGAGCTGTTTTTT

d_call: NA
v_call: TRBV19
clone_size: NA
j_call: TRBJ1-5
cdr3_aa: CASNQGNQPQHF
cdr3_nt: TGTGCCAGTAACCAGGGCAATCAGCCCCAGCATTTT

d_call: NA
v_call: TRBV30
clone_size: NA
j_call: TRBJ2-7
cdr3_aa: CAWMGARNEQYF
cdr3_nt: TGTGCCTGGATGGGGGCTCGGAACGAGCAGTACTTC

d_call: NA
v_call: TRBV19
clone_size: once
j_call: TRBJ1-2
cdr3_aa: CASSIYEKRGTSYGYTF
cdr3_nt: TGTGCCAGTAGTATATACGAGAAGAGGGGGACAAGCTATGGCTACACCTTC

d_call: TRBD2
v_call: TRBV30
clone_size: few
j_call: TRBJ2-1
cdr3_aa: CAWSVSGRNEQFF
cdr3_nt: TGTGCCTGGAGTGTCAGCGGGAGGAATGAGCAGTTCTTC

d_call: TRBD2
v_call: TRBV15
clone_size: NA
j_call: TRBJ2-1
cdr3_aa: CATSPGSGGYNEQFF
cdr3_nt: TGTGCCACCTCCCCAGGAAGCGGGGGTTACAATGAGCAGTTCTTC

d_call: TRBD2
v_call: TRBV5-5
clone_size: NA
j_call: TRBJ2-5
cdr3_aa: CASSWGGTSGSETQYF
cdr3_nt: TGTGCCAGCAGCTGGGGAGGGACTAGCGGGAGCGAGACCCAGTACTTC

d_call: NA
v_call: TRBV19
clone_size: NA
j_call: TRBJ2-5
cdr3_aa: CASSILGSSGETQYF
cdr3_nt: TGTGCCAGTAGTATCTTGGGAAGTTCGGGGGAGACCCAGTACTTC

d_call: TRBD2
v_call: TRBV10-2
clone_size: NA
j_call: TRBJ2-1
cdr3_aa: CASSDAGPFLASGLREQFF
cdr3_nt: TGCGCCAGCAGTGACGCCGGACCCTTTCTGGCTAGCGGGCTACGTGAGCAGTTCTTC

d_call: TRBD1
v_call: TRBV5-1
clone_size: NA
j_call: TRBJ1-4
cdr3_aa: CASTPGTGNGNEKLFF
cdr3_nt: TGCGCCAGCACCCCCGGGACAGGGAACGGTAATGAAAAACTGTTTTTT

d_call: NA
v_call: TRBV6-1
clone_size: few
j_call: TRBJ2-1
cdr3_aa: CASSEHQGLSYNEQFF
cdr3_nt: TGTGCCAGCAGTGAACATCAGGGCCTCTCCTACAATGAGCAGTTCTTC

d_call: TRBD1
v_call: TRBV2
clone_size: NA
j_call: TRBJ1-1
cdr3_aa: CASTIDRGLRAEAFF
cdr3_nt: TGTGCCAGCACGATCGACAGGGGCCTTCGGGCTGAAGCTTTCTTT

d_call: TRBD1
v_call: TRBV11-2
clone_size: NA
j_call: TRBJ1-4
cdr3_aa: CASSSRRTGLNEKLFF
cdr3_nt: TGTGCCAGCAGCTCCAGGCGGACAGGGCTTAATGAAAAACTGTTTTTT

d_call: NA
v_call: TRBV6-1
clone_size: NA
j_call: TRBJ1-1
cdr3_aa: CASRRQRMNTEAFF
cdr3_nt: TGTGCCAGCAGAAGACAGAGAATGAACACTGAAGCTTTCTTT

d_call: NA
v_call: TRBV18
clone_size: once
j_call: TRBJ1-4
cdr3_aa: CASSPRRGSEKLFF
cdr3_nt: TGTGCCAGCTCACCACGCAGGGGAAGTGAAAAACTGTTTTTT

d_call: TRBD1
v_call: TRBV4-1
clone_size: NA
j_call: TRBJ1-5
cdr3_aa: CASSRGTGQRFLPQHF
cdr3_nt: TGCGCCAGCAGCCGCGGGACGGGACAGAGGTTTCTGCCCCAGCATTTT

d_call: TRBD2
v_call: TRBV6-5
clone_size: NA
j_call: TRBJ2-7
cdr3_aa: CASSYGTSGPAYEQYF
cdr3_nt: TGTGCCAGCAGTTACGGGACTAGCGGGCCAGCCTACGAGCAGTACTTC

d_call: TRBD1
v_call: TRBV19
clone_size: NA
j_call: TRBJ2-5
cdr3_aa: CASSIGQGAETQYF
cdr3_nt: TGTGCCAGTAGTATAGGGCAGGGGGCAGAGACCCAGTACTTC

d_call: TRBD1
v_call: TRBV7-6
clone_size: NA
j_call: TRBJ2-3
cdr3_aa: CASRLGTGGDTQYF
cdr3_nt: TGTGCCAGCAGGCTCGGGACAGGGGGAGATACGCAGTATTTT

d_call: NA
v_call: TRBV9
clone_size: NA
j_call: TRBJ1-2
cdr3_aa: CASSAGVWGYTF
cdr3_nt: TGTGCCAGCAGCGCCGGGGTTTGGGGCTACACCTTC

d_call: NA
v_call: TRBV5-1
clone_size: NA
j_call: TRBJ2-7
cdr3_aa: CASRYRDSTYEQYF
cdr3_nt: TGCGCCAGCAGATATCGGGACTCGACCTACGAGCAGTACTTC

d_call: TRBD2
v_call: TRBV5-1
clone_size: NA
j_call: TRBJ2-3
cdr3_aa: CASLAGGMSDTQYF
cdr3_nt: TGCGCCAGTCTAGCGGGGGGGATGTCAGATACGCAGTATTTT

d_call: NA
v_call: TRBV12-5
clone_size: NA
j_call: TRBJ1-2
cdr3_aa: CASALDSNYGYTF
cdr3_nt: TGTGCTAGTGCCCTCGACAGTAACTATGGCTACACCTTC

d_call: NA
v_call: TRBV27
clone_size: NA
j_call: TRBJ2-7
cdr3_aa: CASSTRTGSYEQYF
cdr3_nt: TGTGCCAGCAGTACTCGTACAGGATCCTACGAGCAGTACTTC

d_call: NA
v_call: TRBV27
clone_size: NA
j_call: TRBJ2-7
cdr3_aa: CASSSWSRLSYEQYF
cdr3_nt: TGTGCCAGCAGTTCATGGAGCCGGCTCTCCTACGAGCAGTACTTC

d_call: NA
v_call: TRBV11-2
clone_size: few
j_call: TRBJ1-1
cdr3_aa: CASSFPGNTEAFF
cdr3_nt: TGTGCCAGCAGCTTCCCAGGGAACACTGAAGCTTTCTTT

d_call: NA
v_call: TRBV4-2
clone_size: NA
j_call: TRBJ2-5
cdr3_aa: CASSQDRSSGQETQYF
cdr3_nt: TGTGCCAGCAGCCAAGATAGGAGTAGCGGCCAAGAGACCCAGTACTTC

d_call: TRBD1
v_call: TRBV5-4
clone_size: NA
j_call: TRBJ1-1
cdr3_aa: CASSFPPGTAFGTEAFF
cdr3_nt: TGTGCCAGCAGCTTCCCCCCCGGGACAGCCTTCGGAACTGAAGCTTTCTTT

d_call: NA
v_call: TRBV7-5
clone_size: NA
j_call: TRBJ1-1
cdr3_aa: CVRSQMNTEAFF
cdr3_nt: TGTGTCAGAAGCCAAATGAACACTGAAGCTTTCTTT

d_call: NA
v_call: TRBV4-1
clone_size: NA
j_call: TRBJ2-2
cdr3_aa: CASSPTSPRANTGELFF
cdr3_nt: TGCGCCAGCAGCCCCACCTCCCCCCGAGCGAACACCGGGGAGCTGTTTTTT

d_call: TRBD2
v_call: TRBV11-2
clone_size: NA
j_call: TRBJ2-7
cdr3_aa: CASRTSGGAGQYF
cdr3_nt: TGTGCCAGCCGAACTAGCGGGGGGGCAGGGCAGTACTTC

d_call: TRBD1
v_call: TRBV7-2
clone_size: NA
j_call: TRBJ1-3
cdr3_aa: CASSRDSSSGNTIYF
cdr3_nt: TGTGCCAGCAGCCGGGACAGCAGCTCTGGAAACACCATATATTTT

d_call: TRBD2
v_call: TRBV2
clone_size: NA
j_call: TRBJ2-3
cdr3_aa: CTPGDYATDTQYF
cdr3_nt: TGTACCCCCGGGGACTATGCGACAGATACGCAGTATTTT

d_call: TRBD1
v_call: TRBV19
clone_size: NA
j_call: TRBJ2-4
cdr3_aa: CASSRDRGENIQYF
cdr3_nt: TGTGCCAGTAGTAGAGACAGGGGCGAAAACATTCAGTACTTC

d_call: NA
v_call: TRBV7-7
clone_size: NA
j_call: TRBJ2-7
cdr3_aa: CASSPQGPSYEQYF
cdr3_nt: TGTGCCAGCAGCCCACAGGGACCTTCCTACGAGCAGTACTTC

d_call: TRBD1
v_call: TRBV7-6
clone_size: NA
j_call: TRBJ2-1
cdr3_aa: CASSLEGQGAGEQFF
cdr3_nt: TGTGCCAGCAGCTTAGAGGGACAGGGGGCAGGAGAGCAGTTCTTC

d_call: NA
v_call: TRBV4-1
clone_size: NA
j_call: TRBJ2-1
cdr3_aa: CASSQRENNEQFF
cdr3_nt: TGCGCCAGCAGCCAACGGGAGAACAATGAGCAGTTCTTC

d_call: NA
v_call: TRBV28
clone_size: few
j_call: TRBJ2-7
cdr3_aa: CASSSGVSYEQYF
cdr3_nt: TGTGCCAGCAGTTCGGGAGTCTCCTACGAGCAGTACTTC

d_call: NA
v_call: TRBV5-1
clone_size: few
j_call: TRBJ1-3
cdr3_aa: CASSSAGDSGNTIYF
cdr3_nt: TGCGCCAGCAGCTCGGCGGGAGACTCTGGAAACACCATATATTTT

d_call: NA
v_call: TRBV19
clone_size: NA
j_call: TRBJ2-6
cdr3_aa: CASSSQNRAGANVLTF
cdr3_nt: TGTGCCAGTAGTTCTCAGAACAGGGCTGGGGCCAACGTCCTGACTTTC

d_call: NA
v_call: TRBV28
clone_size: once
j_call: TRBJ1-2
cdr3_aa: CASRDTATGPGGYTF
cdr3_nt: TGTGCCAGCAGGGACACAGCGACAGGCCCCGGAGGCTACACCTTC

d_call: TRBD2
v_call: TRBV6-5
clone_size: NA
j_call: TRBJ2-3
cdr3_aa: CASSTPTSGSDTQYF
cdr3_nt: TGTGCCAGCAGTACACCGACTAGCGGCTCAGATACGCAGTATTTT